The rows below give T cell receptor beta chains drawn from one sample of a study of blood T cells in healthy people across ages. TCRdb re-called the 5' RACE reads through MiXCR, storing one row per CDR3 protein. The sample lists 760,000 or so distinct CDR3 sequences; 25% were seen once. The sample was also linked to a second study, of T cells of mothers and their children.

The material sequenced was blood. These receptors all stem from a boy aged 10-17 years in good health. CDR3s include the opening cysteine and the closing phenylalanine or tryptophan. A D gene is named only where the DNA matches it firmly. Size is stated for part of the rows, as once, few or many counts, or as a class when the clone is expanded.

j_call | clone_size | v_call | d_call | cdr3_aa | cdr3_nt
TRBJ1-5 | few | TRBV2 | . | CASSEGVSNQPQHF | TGCGCCAGCAGTGAGGGGGTTAGCAATCAGCCCCAGCATTTT
TRBJ2-7 | few | TRBV12-3/TRBV12-4 | . | CASSFGAGSPLSYEQYF | TGTGCCAGCAGTTTCGGGGCGGGATCTCCTCTCTCCTACGAGCAGTACTTC
TRBJ2-7 | . | TRBV5-1 | . | CASSPRDDWYEQYF | TGCGCCAGTAGCCCACGGGACGACTGGTACGAGCAGTACTTC
TRBJ2-3 | once | TRBV24-1 | TRBD2 | CATSDSLAGTDSQYF | TGTGCCACCAGTGATTCCCTAGCGGGGACAGATTCGCAGTATTTT
TRBJ2-7 | few | TRBV6-2/TRBV6-3 | TRBD2 | CASSRAGGLEQYF | TGTGCCAGCAGCAGAGCGGGGGGTCTCGAGCAGTACTTC
TRBJ2-3 | few | TRBV6-5 | . | CASSGSGPDTQYF | TGTGCCAGCAGCGGATCTGGACCAGATACGCAGTATTTT
TRBJ1-4 | few | TRBV3-1 | TRBD1 | CASSPQGASNEKLFF | TGTGCCAGCAGCCCCCAGGGGGCTTCTAATGAAAAACTGTTTTTT
TRBJ2-7 | few | TRBV3-1 | TRBD2 | CASSPEAGLSYEQYF | TGTGCCAGCAGCCCGGAAGCGGGACTCTCCTACGAGCAGTACTTC
TRBJ2-5 | few | TRBV5-6 | TRBD1 | CASSFDRGGRETQYF | TGTGCCAGCAGCTTCGACAGGGGTGGAAGAGAGACCCAGTACTTC
TRBJ2-2 | few | TRBV5-1 | TRBD2 | CASSLGAGANTGELFF | TGCGCCAGCAGCTTGGGGGCGGGAGCAAACACCGGGGAGCTGTTTTTT
TRBJ2-1 | . | TRBV5-6 | TRBD2 | CASSIAGGVLDNEQFF | TGTGCCAGCAGCATAGCGGGAGGGGTATTGGACAATGAGCAGTTCTTC
TRBJ2-1 | few | TRBV3-1 | TRBD1 | CASRETGASYNEQFF | TGTGCCAGCAGGGAAACAGGGGCCTCCTACAATGAGCAGTTCTTC
TRBJ2-3 | . | TRBV15 | . | CATSRGTFSDTQYF | TGTGCCACCAGCAGAGGGACATTTTCAGATACGCAGTATTTT
TRBJ1-3 | few | TRBV29-1 | . | CSVDGTGNTIYF | TGCAGCGTTGACGGGACCGGAAACACCATATATTTT
TRBJ2-5 | . | TRBV4-1 | . | CASSQVMTIGETQYF | TGCGCCAGCAGCCAAGTTATGACAATCGGAGAGACCCAGTACTTC
TRBJ2-2 | few | TRBV5-1 | . | CASSLDGWNTGELFF | TGCGCCAGCAGCTTGGACGGATGGAACACCGGGGAGCTGTTTTTT
TRBJ1-2 | . | TRBV19 | TRBD1 | CACRTGGDFYGYTF | TGTGCCTGCCGGACAGGGGGTGATTTTTATGGCTACACCTTC
TRBJ2-5 | few | TRBV9 | . | CASSVDAIETQYF | TGTGCCAGCAGCGTAGACGCCATAGAGACCCAGTACTTC
TRBJ2-3 | . | TRBV12-3/TRBV12-4 | . | CASSTNRPNTDTQYF | TGTGCCAGCAGCACTAACCGCCCCAACACAGATACGCAGTATTTT
TRBJ1-2 | many | TRBV5-1 | TRBD1 | CASSLAGQDYFGYTF | TGCGCCAGCAGCTTGGCCGGACAGGACTATTTTGGCTACACCTTC
TRBJ2-7 | . | TRBV29-1 | . | CSVKSFSSYEQYF | TGCAGCGTCAAGTCCTTTAGCTCCTACGAGCAGTACTTC
TRBJ2-1 | . | TRBV7-9 | . | CASSFHGSDNEQFF | TGTGCCAGCAGCTTCCACGGGAGCGACAATGAGCAGTTCTTC
TRBJ2-3 | . | TRBV28 | TRBD2 | CASISGSAVMIDTQYF | TGTGCCAGCATAAGCGGGAGTGCCGTCATGATAGATACGCAGTATTTT
TRBJ1-1 | few | TRBV6-2/TRBV6-3 | TRBD1 | CASSRGQGVEAFF | TGTGCCAGCTCTCGGGGACAGGGGGTTGAAGCTTTCTTT
TRBJ2-1 | . | TRBV4-3 | TRBD2 | CASSQGTSGGWNEQFF | TGCGCCAGCAGCCAAGGGACTAGCGGGGGGTGGAATGAGCAGTTCTTC
TRBJ2-7 | . | TRBV11-2 | TRBD2 | CASSLDVASGNSYEQYF | TGTGCCAGCAGCTTAGATGTGGCTAGCGGGAACTCCTACGAGCAGTACTTC
TRBJ2-1 | . | TRBV4-2 | TRBD1 | CASSQGENEQFF | TGTGCCAGCAGTCAGGGGGAAAATGAGCAGTTCTTC
TRBJ2-5 | . | TRBV20-1 | TRBD2 | CSRTGLAEETQYF | TGCAGTCGAACCGGACTAGCGGAAGAGACCCAGTACTTC
TRBJ2-1 | few | TRBV25-1 | . | CASSEYPGTYNEQFF | TGTGCCAGCAGTGAATACCCAGGGACCTACAATGAGCAGTTCTTC
TRBJ2-1 | . | TRBV6-2/TRBV6-3 | . | CASSYGPFAYNEQFF | TGTGCCAGCAGTTATGGTCCTTTCGCTTACAATGAGCAGTTCTTC
TRBJ2-1 | . | TRBV9 | TRBD2 | CASSVGPVASGWNEQFF | TGTGCCAGCAGCGTAGGCCCAGTGGCTAGCGGATGGAATGAGCAGTTCTTC
TRBJ1-3 | few | TRBV4-3 | . | CASSQDGGVRNTIYF | TGCGCCAGCAGCCAAGATGGCGGGGTTCGAAACACCATATATTTT
TRBJ2-5 | . | TRBV7-9 | TRBD1 | CASSLWTGVWQETQYF | TGTGCCAGCAGCTTATGGACAGGGGTTTGGCAAGAGACCCAGTACTTC
TRBJ2-7 | once | TRBV7-6 | . | CASSFIFGADYEQYF | TGTGCCAGCAGCTTTATTTTCGGGGCCGACTACGAGCAGTACTTC
TRBJ2-7 | few | TRBV3-1 | . | CASSQGPQSYEQYF | TGTGCCAGCAGCCAAGGTCCACAGTCCTACGAGCAGTACTTC
TRBJ1-4 | few | TRBV11-2 | . | CASSTRTEGWEKLFF | TGTGCCAGCAGCACGCGAACGGAGGGATGGGAAAAACTGTTTTTT
TRBJ1-5 | . | TRBV7-9 | TRBD1 | CASSLVPGQANYSNQPQHF | TGTGCCAGCAGCTTAGTGCCGGGACAGGCTAATTATAGCAATCAGCCCCAGCATTTT
TRBJ1-6 | few | TRBV28 | . | CASSPSQGRYNSPLHF | TGTGCCAGCAGCCCATCGCAGGGACGGTATAATTCACCCCTCCACTTT
TRBJ2-3 | few | TRBV27 | . | CASSGQGSTDTQYF | TGTGCCAGCAGTGGGCAGGGAAGCACAGATACGCAGTATTTT
TRBJ2-3 | few | TRBV29-1 | TRBD1 | CSVELFQGAGDTQYF | TGCAGCGTTGAGCTTTTTCAGGGGGCAGGGGATACGCAGTATTTT
TRBJ1-1 | . | TRBV6-2/TRBV6-3 | . | CASRTVDTEAFF | TGTGCCAGCAGGACGGTGGACACTGAAGCTTTCTTT
TRBJ2-5 | few | TRBV27 | . | CASSLVGAGQYF | TGTGCCAGCAGTTTGGTTGGTGCTGGGCAGTACTTC
TRBJ2-1 | . | TRBV29-1 | TRBD2 | CSVATGGAGSNEQFF | TGCAGCGTTGCCACCGGGGGGGCCGGGAGTAATGAGCAGTTCTTC
TRBJ2-5 | . | TRBV3-1 | . | CASSQVSGETQYF | TGTGCCAGCAGCCAAGTTTCAGGAGAGACCCAGTACTTC
TRBJ2-7 | . | TRBV9 | . | CASSEGGGHTYEQYF | TGTGCCAGCAGCGAGGGGGGGGGACACACCTACGAGCAGTACTTC
TRBJ2-5 | . | TRBV12-3/TRBV12-4 | TRBD1 | CASSSGTGVWETQYF | TGTGCCAGCAGTTCTGGGACAGGGGTTTGGGAGACCCAGTACTTC
TRBJ1-1 | . | TRBV20-1 | . | CSARGTGDAEAFF | TGCAGTGCTAGAGGGACCGGGGACGCTGAAGCTTTCTTT
TRBJ2-3 | few | TRBV11-1 | TRBD2 | CASSFRGSGVADTQYF | TGTGCCAGCAGCTTTCGGGGTAGCGGGGTGGCAGATACGCAGTATTTT